The sequence of this T cell receptor (beta chain) was determined in a study of CDR3 diversity in severe acne (dated by TCRdb to between 2018 and 2021). Library generation was performed with PCR. The listed sequencing device is Illumina HiSeq 2000. The public sequencing data were trimmed at Q25 with fastp and processed into clonotypes with MiXCR by TCRdb, which kept only in-frame beta chains. Each CDR3 protein gets just one entry, which takes the most common genes and DNA from the rows behind it. Here the sample has about 93,000 distinct CDR3 sequences; roughly half occur a single time. The ten most abundant clones make up around a tenth of the sample. A distance of 11 bases separates the germline ends of V and J, which lose 4 bases and 1 base respectively. For CDR1 and CDR2, the germline V gene lists SGHRS and YFSETQ. Taken from cysteine to phenylalanine, the CDR3 has 14 residues. Only the CDR3 region is kept as DNA, spanning 42 bases read in frame from base 1.

This clonotype has just a few counts. Its binding antigen is unknown. No clone much larger than this one lies a single base away; base qualities are absent. The clonotype comes from a male donor in good health, serving as a control. Rearrangement joined TRBV5-1 to TRBJ1-1; no D gene call is confident. The sequencing input was blood. The CDR3: CASSEADTNTEAFF. The DNA reads TGCGCCAGCAGCGAAGCCGACACGAACACTGAAGCTTTCTTT. The variable domain in full, with residues beyond the CDR3 obtained from the reference TRBV5-1 and TRBJ1-1 genes, is KAGVTQTPRYLIKTRGQQVTLSCSPISGHRSVSWYQQTPGQGLQFLFEYFSETQRNKGNFPGRFSGRQFSNSRSEMNVSTLELGDSALYLCASSEADTNTEAFFGQGTRLTVV.